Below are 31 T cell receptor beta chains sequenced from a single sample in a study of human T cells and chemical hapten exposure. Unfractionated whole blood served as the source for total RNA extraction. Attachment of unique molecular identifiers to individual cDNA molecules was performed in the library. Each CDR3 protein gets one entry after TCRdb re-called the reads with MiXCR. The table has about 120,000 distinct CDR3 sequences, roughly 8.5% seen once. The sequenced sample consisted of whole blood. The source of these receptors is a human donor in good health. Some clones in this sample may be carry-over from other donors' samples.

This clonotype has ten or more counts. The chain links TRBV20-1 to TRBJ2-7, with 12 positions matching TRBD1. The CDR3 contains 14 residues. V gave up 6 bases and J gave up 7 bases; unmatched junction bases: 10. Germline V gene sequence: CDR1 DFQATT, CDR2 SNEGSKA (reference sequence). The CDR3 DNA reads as TGCAGTGCAGCCGGGACAGGGGGCGCGAGGGAGCAGTACTTC. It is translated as CSAAGTGGAREQYF.

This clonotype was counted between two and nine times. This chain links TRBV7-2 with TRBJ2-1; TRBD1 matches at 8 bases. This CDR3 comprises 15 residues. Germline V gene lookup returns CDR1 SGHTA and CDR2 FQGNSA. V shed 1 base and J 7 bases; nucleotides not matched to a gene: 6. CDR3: CASSLGTGWGNEQFF. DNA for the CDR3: TGTGCCAGCAGCTTAGGGACAGGGTGGGGGAATGAGCAGTTCTTC. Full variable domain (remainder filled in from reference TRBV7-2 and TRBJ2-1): GAGVSQSPSNKVTEKGKDVELRCDPISGHTALYWYRQSLGQGLEFLIYFQGNSAPDKSGLPSDRFSAERTGGSVSTLTIQRTQQEDSAVYLCASSLGTGWGNEQFFGPGTRLTVL.

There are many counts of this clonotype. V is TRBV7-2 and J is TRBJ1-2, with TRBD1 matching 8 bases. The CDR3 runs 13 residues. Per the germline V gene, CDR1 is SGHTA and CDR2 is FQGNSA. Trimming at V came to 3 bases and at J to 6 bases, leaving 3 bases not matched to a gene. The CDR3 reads CASSLAGGDGYTF. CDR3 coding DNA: TGTGCCAGCAGCTTGGCAGGGGGCGATGGCTACACCTTC.

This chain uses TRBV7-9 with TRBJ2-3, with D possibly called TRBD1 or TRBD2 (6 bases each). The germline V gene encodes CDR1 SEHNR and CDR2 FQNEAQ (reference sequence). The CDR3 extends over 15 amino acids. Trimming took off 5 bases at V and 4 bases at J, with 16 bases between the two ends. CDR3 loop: CASSPMRGEADTQYF. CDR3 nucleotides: TGTGCCAGCAGCCCCATGAGGGGGGAGGCAGATACGCAGTATTTT.

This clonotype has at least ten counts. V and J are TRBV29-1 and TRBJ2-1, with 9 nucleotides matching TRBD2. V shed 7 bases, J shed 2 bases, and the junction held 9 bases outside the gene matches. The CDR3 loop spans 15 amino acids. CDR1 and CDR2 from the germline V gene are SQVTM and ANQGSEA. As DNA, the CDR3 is TGCAGCGGGGAGACTAGCGGCTTGCCCTACAATGAGCAGTTCTTC. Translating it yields CSGETSGLPYNEQFF.

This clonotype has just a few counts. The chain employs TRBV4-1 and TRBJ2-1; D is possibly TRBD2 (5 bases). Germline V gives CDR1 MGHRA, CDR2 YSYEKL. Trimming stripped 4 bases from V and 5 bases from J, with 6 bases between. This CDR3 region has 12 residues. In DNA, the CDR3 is TGCGCCAGCAGCCTAGCGAACAATGAGCAGTTCTTC. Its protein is CASSLANNEQFF.

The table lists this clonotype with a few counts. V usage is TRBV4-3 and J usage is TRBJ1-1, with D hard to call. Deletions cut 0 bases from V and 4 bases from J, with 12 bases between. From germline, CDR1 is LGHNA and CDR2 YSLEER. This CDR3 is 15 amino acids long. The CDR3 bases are TGCGCCAGCAGCCAAGATTGGAGGGAGGGCACTGAAGCTTTCTTT. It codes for CASSQDWREGTEAFF.

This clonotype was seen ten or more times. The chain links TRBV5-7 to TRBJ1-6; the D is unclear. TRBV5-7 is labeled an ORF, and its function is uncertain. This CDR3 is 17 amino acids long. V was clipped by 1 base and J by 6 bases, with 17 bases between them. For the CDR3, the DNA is TGTGCCAGCAGCTTGTCCCCCTTCGAGGCACCTAATTCACCCCTCCACTTT. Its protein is CASSLSPFEAPNSPLHF.

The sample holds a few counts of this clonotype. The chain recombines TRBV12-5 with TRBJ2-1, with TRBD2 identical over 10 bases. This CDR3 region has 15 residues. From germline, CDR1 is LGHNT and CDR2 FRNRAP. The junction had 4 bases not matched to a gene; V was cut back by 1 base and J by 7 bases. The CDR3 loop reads CASGLGQRGGNEQFF. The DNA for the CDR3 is TGTGCTAGTGGTTTGGGCCAGCGGGGGGGGAATGAGCAGTTCTTC.

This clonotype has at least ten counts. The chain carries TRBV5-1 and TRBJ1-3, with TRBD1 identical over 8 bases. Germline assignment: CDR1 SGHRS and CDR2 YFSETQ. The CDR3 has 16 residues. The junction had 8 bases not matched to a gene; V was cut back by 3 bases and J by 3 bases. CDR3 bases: TGCGCCAGCAGCTCCCAGGGGGCAGGAGGTGGAAACACCATATATTTT. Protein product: CASSSQGAGGGNTIYF.

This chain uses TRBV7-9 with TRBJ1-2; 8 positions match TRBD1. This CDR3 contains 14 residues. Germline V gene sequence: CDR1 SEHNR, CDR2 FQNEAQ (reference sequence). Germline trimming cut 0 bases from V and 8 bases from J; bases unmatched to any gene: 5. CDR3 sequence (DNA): TGTGCCAGCAGCTTAGCGATGGGACAGGAGGGCTACACCTTC. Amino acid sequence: CASSLAMGQEGYTF.

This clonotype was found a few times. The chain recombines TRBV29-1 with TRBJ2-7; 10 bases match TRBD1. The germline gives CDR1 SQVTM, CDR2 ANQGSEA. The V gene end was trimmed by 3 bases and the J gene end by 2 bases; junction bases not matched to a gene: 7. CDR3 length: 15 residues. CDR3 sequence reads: CSVEKRDRGTYEQYF. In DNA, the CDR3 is TGCAGCGTTGAGAAGAGGGACAGGGGAACCTACGAGCAGTACTTC.

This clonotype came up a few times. The CDR3 spells CSVAVSRGLTDTQYF. The DNA for the CDR3 is TGCAGCGTTGCAGTCTCCCGGGGCCTCACAGATACGCAGTATTTT. This sequence joins TRBV29-1 and TRBJ2-3; D could derive from TRBD1 or TRBD2 (5 bases each). V lost 4 bases and J 2 bases, leaving 16 bases between the germline ends. The germline V gene encodes CDR1 SQVTM and CDR2 ANQGSEA. The CDR3 consists of 15 residues.

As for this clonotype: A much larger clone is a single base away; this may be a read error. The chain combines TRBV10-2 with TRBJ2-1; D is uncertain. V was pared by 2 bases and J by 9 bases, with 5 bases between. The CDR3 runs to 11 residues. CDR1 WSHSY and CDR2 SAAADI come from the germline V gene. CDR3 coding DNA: TGCGCCAGCAGTGAGCTAAGTGAGCAGTTCTTC. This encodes CASSELSEQFF.

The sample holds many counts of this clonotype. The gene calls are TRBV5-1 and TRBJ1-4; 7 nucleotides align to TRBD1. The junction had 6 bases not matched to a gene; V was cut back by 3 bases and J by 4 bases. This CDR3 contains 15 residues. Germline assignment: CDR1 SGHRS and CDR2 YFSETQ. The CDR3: CASSSGQTDNEKLFF. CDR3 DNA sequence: TGCGCCAGCAGCTCGGGACAGACCGATAATGAAAAACTGTTTTTT.

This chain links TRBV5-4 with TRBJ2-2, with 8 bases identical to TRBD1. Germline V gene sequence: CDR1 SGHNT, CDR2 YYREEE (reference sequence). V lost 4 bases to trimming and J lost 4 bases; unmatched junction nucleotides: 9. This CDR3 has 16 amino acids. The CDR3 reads CASSRNRQGLTGELFF. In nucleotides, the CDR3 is TGTGCCAGCAGCCGTAATCGACAGGGGCTCACCGGGGAGCTGTTTTTT.

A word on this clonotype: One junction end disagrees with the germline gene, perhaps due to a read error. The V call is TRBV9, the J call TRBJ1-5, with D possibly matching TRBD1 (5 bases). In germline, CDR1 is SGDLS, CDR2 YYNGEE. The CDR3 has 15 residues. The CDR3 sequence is CASSAEGMTNQPKHF. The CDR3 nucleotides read TGTGCCAGCAGCGCCGAGGGGATGACTAATCAGCCCAAGCATTTT.

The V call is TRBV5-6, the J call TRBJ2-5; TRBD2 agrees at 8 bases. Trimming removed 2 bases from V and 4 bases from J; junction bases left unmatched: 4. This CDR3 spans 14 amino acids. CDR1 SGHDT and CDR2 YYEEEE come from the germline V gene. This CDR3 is CASSLAGEGETQYF. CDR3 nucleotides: TGTGCCAGCAGCTTAGCGGGAGAAGGAGAGACCCAGTACTTC. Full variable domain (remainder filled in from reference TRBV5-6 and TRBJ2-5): DAGVTQSPTHLIKTRGQQVTLRCSPKSGHDTVSWYQQALGQGPQFIFQYYEEEERQRGNFPDRFSGHQFPNYSSELNVNALLLGDSALYLCASSLAGEGETQYFGPGTRLLVL.

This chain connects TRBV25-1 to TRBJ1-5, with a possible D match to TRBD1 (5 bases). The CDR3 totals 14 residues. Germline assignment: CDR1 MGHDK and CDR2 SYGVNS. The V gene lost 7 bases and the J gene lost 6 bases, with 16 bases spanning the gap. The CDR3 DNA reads TGTGCCAGCAACGGCGACAGCGGGAGTCAGCCCCAGCATTTT. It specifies CASNGDSGSQPQHF.

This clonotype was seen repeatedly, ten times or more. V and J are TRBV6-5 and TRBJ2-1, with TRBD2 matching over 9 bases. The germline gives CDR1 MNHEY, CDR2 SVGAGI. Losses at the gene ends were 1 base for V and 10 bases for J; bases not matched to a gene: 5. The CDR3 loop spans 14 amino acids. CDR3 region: CASSYYQRGAEQFF. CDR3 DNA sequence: TGTGCCAGCAGTTACTACCAGCGGGGGGCCGAGCAGTTCTTC.

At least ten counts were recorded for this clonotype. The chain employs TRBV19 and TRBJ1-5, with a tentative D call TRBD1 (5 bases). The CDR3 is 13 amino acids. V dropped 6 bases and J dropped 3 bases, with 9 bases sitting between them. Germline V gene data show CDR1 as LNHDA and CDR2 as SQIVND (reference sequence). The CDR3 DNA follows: TGTGCCAGTAGCCAGGGTCTCAATCAGCCCCAGCATTTT. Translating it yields CASSQGLNQPQHF.

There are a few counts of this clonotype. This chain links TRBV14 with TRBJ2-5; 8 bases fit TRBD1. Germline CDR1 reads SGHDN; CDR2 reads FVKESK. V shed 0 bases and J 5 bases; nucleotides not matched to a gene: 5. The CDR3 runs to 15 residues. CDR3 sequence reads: CASSQDLQGDETQYF. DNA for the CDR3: TGTGCCAGCAGCCAAGATCTACAGGGGGATGAGACCCAGTACTTC.

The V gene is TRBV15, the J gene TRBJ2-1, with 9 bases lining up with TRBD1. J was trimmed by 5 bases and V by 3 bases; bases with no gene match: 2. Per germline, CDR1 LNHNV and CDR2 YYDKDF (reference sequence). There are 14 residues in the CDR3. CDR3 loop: CATSRTGGDNEQFF. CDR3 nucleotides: TGTGCCACCAGCAGGACAGGGGGTGACAATGAGCAGTTCTTC.

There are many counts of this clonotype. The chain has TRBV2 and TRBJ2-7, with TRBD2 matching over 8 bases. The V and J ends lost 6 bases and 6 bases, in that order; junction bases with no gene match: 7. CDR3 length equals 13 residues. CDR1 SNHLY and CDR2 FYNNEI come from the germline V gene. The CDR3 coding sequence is TGTGCCAGCAGCCCCGGGGGGGCTGCCGAGCAGTACTTC. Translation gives CASSPGGAAEQYF.

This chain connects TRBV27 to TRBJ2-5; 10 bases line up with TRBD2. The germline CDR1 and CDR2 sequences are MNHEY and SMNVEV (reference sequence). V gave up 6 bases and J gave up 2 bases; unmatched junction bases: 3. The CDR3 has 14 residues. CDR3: CASRLAGEQETQYF. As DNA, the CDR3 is TGTGCCAGCAGGCTAGCGGGAGAACAAGAGACCCAGTACTTC.

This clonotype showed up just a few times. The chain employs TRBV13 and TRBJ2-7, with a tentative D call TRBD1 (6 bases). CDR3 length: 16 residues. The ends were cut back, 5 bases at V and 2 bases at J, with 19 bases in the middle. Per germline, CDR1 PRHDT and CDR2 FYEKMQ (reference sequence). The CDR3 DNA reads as TGTGCCAGCAGCCAACGCCCTTACAGGGCTCCCTACGAGCAGTACTTC. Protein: CASSQRPYRAPYEQYF. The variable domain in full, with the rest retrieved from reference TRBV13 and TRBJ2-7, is AAGVIQSPRHLIKEKRETATLKCYPIPRHDTVYWYQQGPGQDPQFLISFYEKMQSDKGSIPDRFSAQQFSDYHSELNMSSLELGDSALYFCASSQRPYRAPYEQYFGPGTRLTVT.

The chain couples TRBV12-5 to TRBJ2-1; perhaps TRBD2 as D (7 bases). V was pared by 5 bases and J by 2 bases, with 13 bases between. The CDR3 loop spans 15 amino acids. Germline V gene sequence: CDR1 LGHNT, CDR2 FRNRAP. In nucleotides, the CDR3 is TGTGCTAGTGGTCCGGGGCGGGGGCCCTACAATGAGCAGTTCTTC. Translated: CASGPGRGPYNEQFF.

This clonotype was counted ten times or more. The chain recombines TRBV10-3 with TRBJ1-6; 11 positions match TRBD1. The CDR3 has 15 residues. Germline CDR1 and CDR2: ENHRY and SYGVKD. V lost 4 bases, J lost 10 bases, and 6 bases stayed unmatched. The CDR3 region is CAISVSGQGESPLHF. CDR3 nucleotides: TGTGCCATCAGTGTTTCGGGACAGGGGGAATCACCCCTCCACTTT.

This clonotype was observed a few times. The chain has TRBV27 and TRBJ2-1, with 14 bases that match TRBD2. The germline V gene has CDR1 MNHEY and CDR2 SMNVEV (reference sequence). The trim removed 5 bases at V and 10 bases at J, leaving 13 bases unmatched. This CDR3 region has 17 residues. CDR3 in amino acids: CASSPILGLAGDREQFF. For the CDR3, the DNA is TGTGCCAGCAGTCCCATTCTGGGACTAGCGGGAGACCGCGAGCAGTTCTTC.

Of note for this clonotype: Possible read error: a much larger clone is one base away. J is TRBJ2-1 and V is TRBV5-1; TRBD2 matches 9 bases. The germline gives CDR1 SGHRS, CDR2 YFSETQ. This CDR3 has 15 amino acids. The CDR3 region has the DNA TGCGCCATCAGCTCAGGCGGGAGGGCCAAGGTTGAGCAGTTCTTC. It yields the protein CAISSGGRAKVEQFF.

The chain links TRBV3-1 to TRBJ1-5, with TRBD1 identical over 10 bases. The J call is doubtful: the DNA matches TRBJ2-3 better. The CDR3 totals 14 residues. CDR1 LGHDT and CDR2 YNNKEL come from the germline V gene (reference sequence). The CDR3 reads CASSTGGHNQPQYF. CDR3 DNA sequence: TGTGCCAGCTCGACAGGGGGCCACAATCAGCCCCAGTATTTT.